This T cell receptor (beta chain) is from a study of blood T cell repertoires in COVID-19. This clone occurred a few times. Germline CDR1 reads SNHLY; CDR2 reads FYNNEI. The germline V and J ends were trimmed by 6 bases and 2 bases, with 14 bases remaining between them. CDR3 length: 15 residues. The assay was immunoSEQ multiplex PCR, and TCRdb's table has in-frame clones only and misses some. The sample gives roughly 500,000 clones, over 75% of which show up once; 1.8% is in the top ten. The receptor comes from a woman aged 40-49 years who had recovered from COVID-19. What was sequenced was PBMCs or T cells enriched from blood (not recorded which). J is TRBJ1-5 and V is TRBV2; D call uncertain. The CDR3 nucleotides read TGTGCCAGCAGCGCCGAGAGGGAAGGCAATCAGCCCCAGCATTTT. Amino acid sequence: CASSAEREGNQPQHF.